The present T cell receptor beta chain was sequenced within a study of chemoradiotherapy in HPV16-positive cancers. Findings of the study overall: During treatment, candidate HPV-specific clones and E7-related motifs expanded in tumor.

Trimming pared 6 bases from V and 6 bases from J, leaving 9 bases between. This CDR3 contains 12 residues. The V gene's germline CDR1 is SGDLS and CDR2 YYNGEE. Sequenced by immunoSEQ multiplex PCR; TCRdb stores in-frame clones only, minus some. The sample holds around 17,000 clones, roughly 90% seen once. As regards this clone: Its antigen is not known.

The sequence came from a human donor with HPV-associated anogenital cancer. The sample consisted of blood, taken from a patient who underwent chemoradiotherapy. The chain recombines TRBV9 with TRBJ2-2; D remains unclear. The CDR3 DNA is TGTGCCAGCAACCGAGAAGCCGGGGAGCTGTTTTTT. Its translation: CASNREAGELFF.